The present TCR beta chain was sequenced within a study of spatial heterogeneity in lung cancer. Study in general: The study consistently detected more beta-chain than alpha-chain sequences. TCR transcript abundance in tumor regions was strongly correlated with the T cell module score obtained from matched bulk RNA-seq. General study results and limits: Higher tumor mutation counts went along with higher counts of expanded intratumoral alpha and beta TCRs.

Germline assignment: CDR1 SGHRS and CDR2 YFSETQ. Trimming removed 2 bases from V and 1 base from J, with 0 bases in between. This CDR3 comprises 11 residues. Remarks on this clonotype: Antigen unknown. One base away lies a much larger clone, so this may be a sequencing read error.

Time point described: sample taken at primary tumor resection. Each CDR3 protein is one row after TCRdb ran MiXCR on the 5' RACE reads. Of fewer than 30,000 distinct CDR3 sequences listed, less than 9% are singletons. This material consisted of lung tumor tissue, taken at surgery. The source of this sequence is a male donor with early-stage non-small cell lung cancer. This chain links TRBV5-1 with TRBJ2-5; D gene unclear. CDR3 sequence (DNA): TGCGCCAGCAGCTTCCAAGAGACCCAGTACTTC. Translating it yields CASSFQETQYF.